The clone carrying this T cell receptor (beta chain) was seen only a few times. Its matching antigen is unknown. One heparinised blood draw averaging roughly 100 mL was given by each donor. V gave up 4 bases and J gave up 0 bases; unmatched junction bases: 6. The CDR3 contains 17 residues. Looked up from germline, CDR1 is SGHNT and CDR2 is YYREEE (reference sequence). The data derive from a study of beta chain features in type 1 diabetes. Study-level information: Similarity in age, gender and cell yields was seen between patients and healthy donors.

Study-wide results and limits: When VDJ junctions were examined, type 1 diabetes patients showed fewer insertions and more deletions. Researchers report that Type 1 diabetes patients had moderately but significantly shorter TCRB CDR3s across all four CD4+ subsets.

As every portion of the isolated RNA was reverse transcribed, the sequencing read expressed TCRB transcripts. Produced via immunoSEQ multiplex PCR; TCRdb's table is partial and in-frame only. The sample shows more than 200,000 clones, approximately 16% of them seen only once. This sequence joins TRBV5-4 and TRBJ2-1, with 11 bases lining up with TRBD2. The sample comprised naive CD4+ T cells from blood. The sequence was obtained from a man aged 30 to 45 with type 1 diabetes. CDR3: CASSPGTSGASYNEQFF. CDR3 nucleotide sequence: TGTGCCAGCAGCCCCGGGACTAGCGGAGCCTCCTACAATGAGCAGTTCTTC.